Below, 21 T cell receptor beta chains from the same sample are listed, as sequenced in a study of blood T cell repertoires in COVID-19. This table comes from immunoSEQ multiplex PCR, and its TCRdb copy is limited to in-frame clones, with some not included. The table shows more than 300,000 clones, with nearly 90% occurring only once. The sequencing sample was made of peripheral blood. These TCRs come from a woman younger than 45 with COVID-19, enrolled during active disease.

The chain combines TRBV5-1 with TRBJ1-1; possible D gene TRBD1, 5 bases. The V and J ends lost 0 bases and 5 bases respectively, with 8 bases between them. This CDR3 has 13 amino acids. Germline CDR1 and CDR2: SGHRS and YFSETQ. The chain's CDR3 is CASSLDGGTEAFF. The DNA for the CDR3 is TGCGCCAGCAGCTTGGACGGGGGTACTGAAGCTTTCTTT.

This chain links TRBV19 with TRBJ2-2, with a tentative D call TRBD2 (5 bases). Germline loops: CDR1 LNHDA, CDR2 SQIVND (reference sequence). The ends were cut back, 7 bases at V and 3 bases at J, with 12 bases in the middle. The CDR3 is 14 amino acids. CDR3 protein: CASTVGEYTGELFF. The CDR3 DNA sequence: TGTGCCAGTACAGTCGGGGAATACACCGGGGAGCTGTTTTTT.

The chain is built from TRBV12-2 and TRBJ1-3. TRBV12-2 is termed a pseudogene. CDR3 length: 15 residues. The CDR3 sequence: CASRSKEVRGNTIYF. In DNA, the CDR3 is TGTGCAAGTCGCTCCAAGGAGGTTCGAGGAAACACCATATATTTT.

This chain uses TRBV30 with TRBJ1-1, with 8 bases aligning to TRBD1. The CDR3 sequence is 15 residues long. The V segment lost 1 base and the J segment 5 bases; nucleotides outside the gene matches: 9. Germline CDR1 GTSNPN, CDR2 SVGIG (reference sequence). The CDR3 protein is CAWSDRRGRVTEAFF. The CDR3, as DNA: TGTGCCTGGAGTGACCGCAGGGGGCGCGTAACTGAAGCTTTCTTT.

A few counts support this clone. This sequence joins TRBV9 and TRBJ1-6; TRBD1 might be the D (5 bases). Germline lookup yields CDR1 SGDLS and CDR2 YYNGEE. The V end lost 4 bases, the J end lost 5 bases, and 10 bases lay between the germline ends. The CDR3 extends over 14 amino acids. Here the CDR3 DNA reads TGTGCCAGCAGCCACACAGGTCATAATTCACCCCTCCACTTT. As protein: CASSHTGHNSPLHF.

The genes are TRBV19 and TRBJ2-1; weak D call: TRBD2 (5 bases). CDR3 size: 12 residues. Germline V gene data show CDR1 as LNHDA and CDR2 as SQIVND (reference sequence). V was shortened by 5 bases and J by 8 bases, with 10 bases between the two germline ends. The CDR3 region is CASSLRRDEQFF. Here the CDR3 DNA reads TGTGCCAGTAGTCTCAGGCGGGATGAGCAGTTCTTC.

The chain employs TRBV15 and TRBJ1-6, with TRBD1 identical over 7 bases. The CDR3 runs 16 residues. Germline trimming cut 0 bases from V and 10 bases from J; bases unmatched to any gene: 9. Germline values: CDR1 LNHNV, CDR2 YYDKDF (reference sequence). The CDR3 DNA reads as TGTGCCACCAGCAGAGATATCGCCAGGGGGGAATCACCCCTCCACTTT. Amino acids: CATSRDIARGESPLHF.

The V gene is TRBV19, the J gene TRBJ2-1; a weak D match, TRBD2 (5 bases). Trimming removed 4 bases at V and 6 bases at J, with 10 bases between. Germline CDR1 LNHDA, CDR2 SQIVND (reference sequence). This CDR3 has 13 residues. The CDR3 nucleotides are TGTGCCAGTAGTACGGGAACCACCAATGAGCAGTTCTTC. Amino acids: CASSTGTTNEQFF.

The V call is TRBV2, the J call TRBJ2-7; 10 bases line up with TRBD2. CDR3 length: 14 residues. The germline gives CDR1 SNHLY, CDR2 FYNNEI. V shed 4 bases, J shed 6 bases, and the junction held 6 bases outside the gene matches. The CDR3, as DNA: TGTGCCAGCAGTGCCCTTAGCGGGGGGCTCGAGCAGTACTTC. Its translation: CASSALSGGLEQYF.

V gene TRBV11-3 combines with J gene TRBJ2-4; D is uncertain. Germline values: CDR1 SGHNT, CDR2 YENEEA. This CDR3 has 14 residues. V lost 5 bases and J 1 base, leaving 9 bases between the germline ends. The DNA of the CDR3 is TGTGCCAGCAGCCCCTCTAGGGCCAAAAACATTCAGTACTTC. Its protein is CASSPSRAKNIQYF.

The chain employs TRBV6-5 and TRBJ1-2; D possibly corresponds to TRBD1 (5 bases). The CDR3 consists of 14 residues. V lost 2 bases to trimming and J lost 0 bases, with 7 bases between them. Germline CDR1 reads MNHEY; CDR2 reads SVGAGI. The CDR3: CASSYRGPNYGYTF. The CDR3 DNA follows: TGTGCCAGCAGTTACAGGGGTCCTAACTATGGCTACACCTTC.

The rearrangement links TRBV7-8 to TRBJ2-7, with D perhaps matching TRBD1 (5 bases). Trimming shortened V by 2 bases and J by 4 bases, and 15 bases separated the two germline ends. This CDR3 is built from 15 residues. Germline V gene lookup returns CDR1 SGHVS and CDR2 FQNEAQ. CDR3 sequence: CASSLYDEGVYEQYF. The CDR3 nucleotides read TGTGCCAGCAGCTTATACGACGAAGGGGTGTACGAGCAGTACTTC.

This clone was observed a single time. The V call is TRBV3-1 (or the pseudogene TRBV3-2), the J call TRBJ2-5; TRBD2 matches at 13 bases. The CDR3 extends over 18 amino acids. Per the germline V gene, CDR1 is LGHDT and CDR2 is YNNKEL (reference sequence). Unmatched junction bases numbered 10, after V lost 1 base and J lost 5 bases. The chain's CDR3 is CASSQGGAGLAGLETQYF. CDR3 DNA: TGTGCCAGCAGCCAAGGGGGCGCGGGACTAGCGGGGTTGGAGACCCAGTACTTC.

This rearrangement joins TRBV20-1 to TRBJ2-5; D gene unclear. CDR3 size: 10 residues. The germline V gene has CDR1 DFQATT and CDR2 SNEGSKA (reference sequence). V was clipped by 4 bases and J by 2 bases, with 2 bases between them. Here the CDR3 DNA reads TGCAGTGCTACGCAAGAGACCCAGTACTTC. This translates into CSATQETQYF.

V is TRBV18 and J is TRBJ1-5; 7 bases fit TRBD1. CDR1 and CDR2 (germline): KGHSH, LQKENI. CDR3 size: 14 residues. The trim removed 5 bases at V and 7 bases at J, leaving 8 bases unmatched. This CDR3 reads CASSTRQGRQPQHF. CDR3 sequence (DNA): TGTGCCAGCTCAACCCGACAGGGCAGGCAGCCCCAGCATTTT.

This clone has a handful of counts. The V gene is TRBV10-3, the J gene TRBJ1-2; D gene ambiguous. The CDR3 has 13 residues. CDR1 is ENHRY, CDR2 SYGVKD, per germline. Trimming took off 4 bases at V and 2 bases at J, with 8 bases between the two ends. Here the CDR3 reads CAISAWQNYGYTF. The DNA of the CDR3 is TGTGCCATCAGTGCTTGGCAAAACTATGGCTACACCTTC.

This clone was observed a handful of times. V usage is TRBV5-8 and J usage is TRBJ2-7, with a weak D call TRBD1 (6 bases). V dropped 4 bases and J dropped 0 bases, with 14 bases sitting between them. The V gene's germline CDR1 is SGHTS and CDR2 YDEGEE. This CDR3 region has 15 residues. This CDR3 reads CASSPRQASSYEQYF. The CDR3 DNA reads as TGTGCCAGCAGCCCCCGACAGGCCAGCTCCTACGAGCAGTACTTC.

The gene calls are TRBV7-2 and TRBJ2-1; D might be TRBD2 (6 bases). The CDR3 has 15 residues. The germline CDR1 and CDR2 sequences are SGHTA and FQGNSA. V lost 4 bases and J lost 1, with 11 bases in between. CDR3 in amino acids: CASSSPGVSYNEQFF. For the CDR3, the DNA is TGTGCCAGCAGCTCTCCGGGGGTTTCCTACAATGAGCAGTTCTTC. The full variable domain, in which reference TRBV7-2 and TRBJ2-1 provide the parts outside the CDR3, is GAGVSQSPSNKVTEKGKDVELRCDPISGHTALYWYRQSLGQGLEFLIYFQGNSAPDKSGLPSDRFSAERTGGSVSTLTIQRTQQEDSAVYLCASSSPGVSYNEQFFGPGTRLTVL.

CDR3 amino acids: CASSHLRSETQYF. The DNA for the CDR3 is TGTGCCAGCAGCCACCTCCGTTCTGAGACCCAGTACTTC. The rearrangement uses TRBV3-1 (or the pseudogene TRBV3-2) and TRBJ2-5; the D is unclear. Germline V CDR1 and CDR2: LGHDT, YNNKEL (reference sequence). This CDR3 comprises 13 residues. Deletions cut 3 bases from V and 5 bases from J, with 10 bases between.

The chain joins TRBV6-1 to TRBJ2-3; D possibly corresponds to TRBD2 (6 bases). Germline CDR1 MNHNS, CDR2 SASEGT. Trimming stripped 1 base from V and 4 bases from J, with 27 bases between. This CDR3 spans 20 amino acids. CDR3 nucleotide sequence: TGTGCCAGCAGTGAAGGGGGTTATTATATTGTGGGCAGGAGGGCAGATACGCAGTATTTT. Its translation: CASSEGGYYIVGRRADTQYF.

The V call is TRBV30, the J call TRBJ1-1; 7 bases agree with TRBD1. The CDR3 runs 12 residues. CDR1 GTSNPN and CDR2 SVGIG come from the germline V gene (reference sequence). Losses at the gene ends were 7 bases for V and 5 bases for J; bases not matched to a gene: 7. The CDR3 coding sequence is TGTGCCTTCTCAGGGGGGAGGACTGAAGCTTTCTTT. Its protein is CAFSGGRTEAFF.